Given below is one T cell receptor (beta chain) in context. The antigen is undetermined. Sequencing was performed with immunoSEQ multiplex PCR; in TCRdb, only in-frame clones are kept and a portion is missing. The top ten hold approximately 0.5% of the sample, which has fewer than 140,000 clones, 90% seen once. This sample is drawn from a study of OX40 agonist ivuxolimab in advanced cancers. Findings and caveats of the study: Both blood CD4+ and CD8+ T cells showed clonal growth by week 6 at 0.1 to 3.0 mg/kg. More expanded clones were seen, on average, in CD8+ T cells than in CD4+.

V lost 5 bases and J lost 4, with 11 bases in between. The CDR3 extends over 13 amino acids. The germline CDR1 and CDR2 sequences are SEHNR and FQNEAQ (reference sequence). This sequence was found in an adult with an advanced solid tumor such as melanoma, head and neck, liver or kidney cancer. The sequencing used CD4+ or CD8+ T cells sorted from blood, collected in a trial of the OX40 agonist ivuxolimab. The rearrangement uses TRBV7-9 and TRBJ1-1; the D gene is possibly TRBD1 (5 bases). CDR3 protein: CASSLGGGTEAFF. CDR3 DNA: TGTGCCAGCAGCCTCGGCGGGGGCACTGAAGCTTTCTTT.